The following is a TCR beta chain sequence with its context. Original data processing: From reference gene primer amplification, estimates of nucleated cell counts were derived. Assay: immunoSEQ multiplex PCR; the TCRdb copy retains only in-frame clones and omits some. V and J calls and clone size follow that table, whereas D and trimming were derived from the DNA. The sample consists of over 100,000 clones, over 80% of them appearing once. This specimen belongs to a study of blood T cell repertoires in COVID-19. Study at large: The samples span acute and convalescent COVID-19 from the United States, Italy and Spain.

In germline, CDR1 is ENHRY, CDR2 SYGVKD. The CDR3 is 15 residues long. Trimming cost V 7 bases and J 4 bases; bases outside gene matches: 8. Input material: peripheral blood. The chain couples TRBV10-3 to TRBJ2-1; 9 positions match TRBD1. The clonotype originates from a woman aged 70-85 years with acute or convalescent COVID-19. CDR3 residues: CAINKGQGTYNEQFF. As DNA, the CDR3 is TGTGCCATCAACAAAGGACAGGGGACGTACAATGAGCAGTTCTTC.